The text below deals with one T cell receptor (beta chain). No antigen is known for it. CDR3 length equals 13 residues. In germline, CDR1 is KGHSH, CDR2 LQKENI. With 6 bases removed from V and 5 bases from J, the gap between germline ends came to 11 bases. Reverse transcribed after extraction, RNA yielded cDNA as the sequencing template. Sequencing was performed with immunoSEQ multiplex PCR; in TCRdb, only in-frame clones are kept and a portion is missing. Of 150,000 to 200,000 clones detected, around 58% appear once; the ten largest clones hold 16%. This entry is derived from a study of CD8+ T cells in alopecia areata. Study at large: Each day, treated patients took oral tofacitinib twice, at 5 to 10 mg per dose. Study conclusions and caveats: Persistence during tofacitinib was seen for many expanded lesional clones in scalp and blood. Within the top 100, expanded CD8+ clones significantly decreased with tofacitinib, as did scalp clonality.

The treatment here: oral pan-JAK inhibitor, 5-10 mg twice daily. The study team obtained lesional scalp punch biopsies and peripheral blood from alopecia areata patients. The sequenced sample was CD4+ T cells sorted from blood, obtained between weeks 55 and 65, from a patient treated with tofacitinib. This chain connects TRBV18 to TRBJ2-1, with D maybe TRBD1 (6 bases). The receptor comes from a human donor with alopecia areata. This chain's CDR3 is CASSRDRHNEQFF. CDR3 nucleotides: TGTGCCAGCTCTCGCGACAGGCACAATGAGCAGTTCTTC.